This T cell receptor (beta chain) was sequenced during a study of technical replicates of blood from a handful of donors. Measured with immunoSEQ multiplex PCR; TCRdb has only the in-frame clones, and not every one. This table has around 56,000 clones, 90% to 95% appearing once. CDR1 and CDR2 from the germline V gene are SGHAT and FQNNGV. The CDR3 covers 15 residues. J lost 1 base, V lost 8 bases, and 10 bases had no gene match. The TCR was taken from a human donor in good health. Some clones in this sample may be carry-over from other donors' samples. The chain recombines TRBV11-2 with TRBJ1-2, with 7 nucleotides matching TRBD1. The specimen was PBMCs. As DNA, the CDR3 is TGTGCCAGCGGAAGAGGGGGCCTAATTAACTATGGCTACACCTTC. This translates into CASGRGGLINYGYTF. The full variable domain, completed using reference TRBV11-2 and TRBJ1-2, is EAGVAQSPRYKIIEKRQSVAFWCNPISGHATLYWYQQILGQGPKLLIQFQNNGVVDDSQLPKDRFSAERLKGVDSTLKIQPAKLEDSAVYLCASGRGGLINYGYTFGSGTRLTVV.